The 28 T cell receptor beta chains presented below share a single source sample, sequenced in a study of cytomegalovirus exposure and HLA in healthy donors. TCRdb's table, derived via immunoSEQ multiplex PCR, lists solely in-frame clones and lacks some. The data show tens of thousands of clones, approximately 97% seen once. The material sequenced was PBMCs. The source of these receptors is a young woman in good health and CMV-seropositive.

The chain joins TRBV6-1 to TRBJ2-3, with 11 bases identical to TRBD2. The CDR3 runs 15 residues. Germline lookup yields CDR1 MNHNS and CDR2 SASEGT. Trimming took 4 bases from V and 3 from J; bases not matched to a gene: 3. The CDR3, as DNA: TGTGCCAGCAGTGGCGGGACTAGCGGTACAGATACGCAGTATTTT. It specifies CASSGGTSGTDTQYF.

V and J are TRBV11-2 and TRBJ2-7; D is perhaps TRBD1 (5 bases). Trimming stripped 5 bases from V and 5 bases from J, with 13 bases between. The CDR3 runs 13 residues. Germline CDR1 reads SGHAT; CDR2 reads FQNNGV. The CDR3 reads CASSPTAGNEQYF. In DNA, the CDR3 is TGTGCCAGCAGCCCGACGGCAGGGAACGAGCAGTACTTC.

The chain employs TRBV28 and TRBJ2-4; the D gene is possibly TRBD1 (5 bases). With 5 bases removed from V and 4 bases from J, the gap between germline ends came to 21 bases. CDR3 length: 17 amino acids. Germline V lookup: CDR1 MDHEN, CDR2 SYDVKM. CDR3: CASSPPPVGVGKNIQYF. For the CDR3, the DNA is TGTGCCAGCAGTCCCCCGCCCGTAGGGGTGGGTAAAAACATTCAGTACTTC.

The gene calls are TRBV10-3 and TRBJ1-1; 8 nucleotides match TRBD1. The CDR3 consists of 15 residues. Germline V gene data show CDR1 as ENHRY and CDR2 as SYGVKD. The junction had 8 bases not matched to a gene; V was cut back by 4 bases and J by 4 bases. The CDR3 loop reads CAISGWTGRSTEAFF. The CDR3 DNA follows: TGTGCCATCAGTGGGTGGACAGGGAGGTCCACTGAAGCTTTCTTT.

The chain recombines TRBV25-1 with TRBJ1-1; 9 positions match TRBD1. The CDR3 extends over 17 amino acids. The trim removed 3 bases at V and 4 bases at J, leaving 12 bases unmatched. The V gene's germline CDR1 is MGHDK and CDR2 SYGVNS. The CDR3 loop is CASSDDLGQGYITEAFF. CDR3 bases: TGTGCCAGCAGTGACGACTTGGGACAGGGTTATATCACTGAAGCTTTCTTT.

The V and J genes are TRBV30 and TRBJ2-7; D not certain. Germline V lookup: CDR1 GTSNPN, CDR2 SVGIG (reference sequence). Deletions cut 4 bases from V and 3 bases from J, with 7 bases between. This CDR3 contains 11 residues. The CDR3 bases are TGTGCCTGGACCCTTAGCTACGAGCAGTACTTC. It encodes CAWTLSYEQYF.

This chain links TRBV28 with TRBJ2-3, with 10 bases matching TRBD2. The junction had 6 bases not matched to a gene; V was cut back by 4 bases and J by 2 bases. The CDR3 consists of 16 residues. Germline V gene data show CDR1 as MDHEN and CDR2 as SYDVKM. This CDR3 reads CASSSYSGRSTDTQYF. DNA of the CDR3: TGTGCCAGCAGTTCTTATAGCGGGAGGTCCACAGATACGCAGTATTTT.

This clone was seen just once. The rearrangement links TRBV5-6 to TRBJ2-1, with 7 bases lining up with TRBD1. Germline lookup yields CDR1 SGHDT and CDR2 YYEEEE. With 3 bases clipped from V and 3 bases from J, the junction kept 6 bases outside the gene matches. CDR3 length: 15 residues. The CDR3, as DNA: TGTGCCAGCAGCTACTCCGGGACAGTCTACAATGAGCAGTTCTTC. Amino acid sequence: CASSYSGTVYNEQFF.

J is TRBJ2-2 and V is TRBV6-6, with 9 nucleotides matching TRBD2. The junction had 4 bases not matched to a gene; V was cut back by 5 bases and J by 3 bases. The CDR3 covers 15 residues. The germline gives CDR1 MNHNY, CDR2 SVGAGI (reference sequence). The CDR3 region has the DNA TGTGCCAGCAGTGTAGCGGGAGTGTACACCGGGGAGCTGTTTTTT. Translated, it gives CASSVAGVYTGELFF.

The chain couples TRBV6-4 to TRBJ2-7; 10 nucleotides agree with TRBD2. V shed 3 bases, J shed 2 bases, and the junction held 4 bases outside the gene matches. The germline V gene has CDR1 MRHNA and CDR2 SNTAGT. This CDR3 has 15 residues. The CDR3 DNA reads TGTGCCAGCAGTGAGGAACTAGCGGGGCCCTACGAGCAGTACTTC. Amino acid sequence: CASSEELAGPYEQYF.

This clone was picked up one time. The chain links TRBV5-4 to TRBJ1-2; 7 nucleotides agree with TRBD1. The germline gives CDR1 SGHNT, CDR2 YYREEE (reference sequence). Trimming at V came to 2 bases and at J to 4 bases, leaving 11 bases not matched to a gene. CDR3 length: 16 residues. CDR3 sequence: CASSLGQADGVYGYTF. The DNA for the CDR3 is TGTGCCAGCAGCTTAGGACAGGCTGATGGGGTCTATGGCTACACCTTC.

The V call is TRBV29-1, the J call TRBJ1-1, with D possibly being TRBD1 (5 bases). Trimming removed 0 bases at V and 3 bases at J, with 23 bases between. Germline CDR1 reads SQVTM; CDR2 reads ANQGSEA. CDR3 size: 18 residues. The CDR3 spells CSVEDLGGLTGRDTEAFF. The DNA for the CDR3 is TGCAGCGTTGAAGATCTAGGTGGACTAACAGGTCGGGACACTGAAGCTTTCTTT. The variable domain in full, with the rest retrieved from reference TRBV29-1 and TRBJ1-1, is SAVISQKPSRDICQRGTSLTIQCQVDSQVTMMFWYRQQPGQSLTLIATANQGSEATYESGFVIDKFPISRPNLTFSTLTVSNMSPEDSSIYLCSVEDLGGLTGRDTEAFFGQGTRLTVV.

V usage is TRBV28 and J usage is TRBJ2-7; D is possibly TRBD2 (5 bases). CDR3 length: 15 residues. V was cut by 4 bases and J by 3 bases, with 16 bases left in between. Germline assignment: CDR1 MDHEN and CDR2 SYDVKM. The CDR3: CASSSARLADYEQYF. As DNA, the CDR3 is TGTGCCAGCAGTTCCGCTCGGCTAGCCGACTACGAGCAGTACTTC.

The chain recombines TRBV7-2 with TRBJ2-7; D perhaps matches TRBD2 (5 bases). V was pared by 4 bases and J by 1 base, with 8 bases between. This CDR3 is built from 13 residues. The germline V gene encodes CDR1 SGHTA and CDR2 FQGNSA. CDR3 nucleotides: TGTGCCAGCAGCTCGGACTTATCCTACGAGCAGTACTTC. This translates into CASSSDLSYEQYF.

The chain recombines TRBV7-3 with TRBJ1-5, with 9 nucleotides matching TRBD1. The ends lost 5 bases at V and 7 bases at J; junction bases unmatched: 6. This CDR3 region has 14 residues. Germline CDR1 reads SGHTA; CDR2 reads FQGTGA. In DNA, the CDR3 is TGTGCCAGCAGCACTCAGGGACAGGGCCAGCCCCAGCATTTT. Translated: CASSTQGQGQPQHF. Filled out from reference TRBV7-3 and TRBJ1-5, the complete variable domain reads GAGVSQTPSNKVTEKGKYVELRCDPISGHTALYWYRQSLGQGPEFLIYFQGTGAADDSGLPNDRFFAVRPEGSVSTLKIQRTERGDSAVYLCASSTQGQGQPQHFGDGTRLSIL.

This sequence joins TRBV5-1 and TRBJ2-2, with D unresolved. Germline V gives CDR1 SGHRS, CDR2 YFSETQ. V was pared by 0 bases and J by 3 bases, with 6 bases between. The CDR3 contains 14 residues. In DNA form, the CDR3 reads TGCGCCAGCAGCTTGGACACATACACCGGGGAGCTGTTTTTT. This gives the protein CASSLDTYTGELFF.

In DNA form, the CDR3 reads TGCGCCAGCAGCCAAGATAGGACAGACTCCTACGAGCAGTACTTC. Translating it yields CASSQDRTDSYEQYF. This chain links TRBV4-1 with TRBJ2-7, with TRBD1 as a possible D gene (6 bases). Deletions cut 0 bases from V and 0 bases from J, with 9 bases between. This CDR3 has 15 residues. From germline, CDR1 is MGHRA and CDR2 YSYEKL.

The chain couples TRBV25-1 to TRBJ1-3; possible D gene TRBD1, 6 bases. Trimming took 6 bases from V and 4 from J, leaving 13 bases between them. CDR3 length equals 14 residues. CDR1 is MGHDK, CDR2 SYGVNS, per germline. The CDR3 nucleotides read TGTGCCAGCAGCCATACAGGGAAAGGAAACACCATATATTTT. It specifies CASSHTGKGNTIYF.

The gene calls are TRBV19 and TRBJ2-7; 9 positions agree with TRBD1. The CDR3 is 14 amino acids. Germline V CDR1 and CDR2: LNHDA, SQIVND (reference sequence). Trimming at V came to 5 bases and at J to 1 base, leaving 3 bases not matched to a gene. Here the CDR3 reads CASSVGQGSYEQYF. As DNA, the CDR3 is TGTGCCAGTAGTGTGGGACAGGGATCCTACGAGCAGTACTTC. Full variable domain (remainder filled in from reference TRBV19 and TRBJ2-7): DGGITQSPKYLFRKEGQNVTLSCEQNLNHDAMYWYRQDPGQGLRLIYYSQIVNDFQKGDIAEGYSVSREKKESFPLTVTSAQKNPTAFYLCASSVGQGSYEQYFGPGTRLTVT.

The chain combines TRBV29-1 with TRBJ2-7, with a tentative D call TRBD1 (6 bases). This CDR3 has 12 amino acids. V lost 7 bases, J lost 1 base, and 11 bases lay in between. CDR1 and CDR2 (germline): SQVTM, ANQGSEA. The CDR3 coding sequence is TGCAGCGGGGCCACAGGGTCCTACGAGCAGTACTTC. This sequence encodes CSGATGSYEQYF.

This sequence joins TRBV10-2 and TRBJ2-5; 9 bases match TRBD2. V was pared by 6 bases and J by 3 bases, with 14 bases of the junction left unmatched. Germline V gene sequence: CDR1 WSHSY, CDR2 SAAADI. The CDR3 is 17 residues long. Here the CDR3 reads CASRGELAGIGEETQYF. The CDR3 region has the DNA TGCGCCAGCAGGGGTGAGCTAGCGGGAATTGGGGAAGAGACCCAGTACTTC.

This clone was recorded only once. This sequence joins TRBV28 and TRBJ2-6; 9 bases match TRBD1. This CDR3 contains 18 residues. V was clipped by 3 bases and J by 0 bases; unmatched bases: 6. CDR1 is MDHEN, CDR2 SYDVKM, per germline. DNA of the CDR3: TGTGCCAGCAGTTTCTCCGGGACAGGGAACTCTGGGGCCAACGTCCTGACTTTC. It translates to CASSFSGTGNSGANVLTF.

The genes are TRBV2 and TRBJ2-1; TRBD2 is a possible D gene (5 bases). The germline CDR1 and CDR2 sequences are SNHLY and FYNNEI. Trimming shortened V by 7 bases and J by 2 bases, and 15 bases separated the two germline ends. The CDR3 has 15 residues. CDR3 nucleotide sequence: TGTGCCAGCAAACTATCCGGGAATACCTACAATGAGCAGTTCTTC. Translating it yields CASKLSGNTYNEQFF. Combining the CDR3 with reference TRBV2 and TRBJ2-1 gives the whole variable domain EPEVTQTPSHQVTQMGQEVILRCVPISNHLYFYWYRQILGQKVEFLVSFYNNEISEKSEIFDDQFSVERPDGSNFTLKIRSTKLEDSAMYFCASKLSGNTYNEQFFGPGTRLTVL.

The rearrangement links TRBV28 to TRBJ1-2, with D unresolved. The CDR3 loop spans 14 amino acids. The V and J ends lost 6 bases and 1 base respectively, with 12 bases between them. Per the germline V gene, CDR1 is MDHEN and CDR2 is SYDVKM. The CDR3 coding sequence is TGTGCCAGCAGGCGCGCGCGGGGTAACTATGGCTACACCTTC. This encodes CASRRARGNYGYTF.

V usage is TRBV7-6 and J usage is TRBJ2-5; D gene unclear. The V and J ends lost 3 bases and 5 bases respectively, with 13 bases between them. The CDR3 length is 14 residues. Germline V gene lookup returns CDR1 SGHVS and CDR2 FNYEAQ. CDR3: CASSFGVGSETQYF. CDR3 nucleotides: TGTGCCAGCAGCTTTGGAGTTGGTAGCGAGACCCAGTACTTC.

This chain connects TRBV28 to TRBJ1-4, with 8 bases that match TRBD1. V shed 6 bases, J shed 10 bases, and the junction held 13 bases outside the gene matches. Germline V gene sequence: CDR1 MDHEN, CDR2 SYDVKM. This CDR3 is built from 15 residues. The chain's CDR3 is CASRRTGTGLGKLFF. For the CDR3, the DNA is TGTGCCAGCAGACGAACCGGGACAGGTTTGGGAAAACTGTTTTTT. Full variable domain (remainder filled in from reference TRBV28 and TRBJ1-4): DVKVTQSSRYLVKRTGEKVFLECVQDMDHENMFWYRQDPGLGLRLIYFSYDVKMKEKGDIPEGYSVSREKKERFSLILESASTNQTSMYLCASRRTGTGLGKLFFGSGTQLSVL.

The V call is TRBV5-6, the J call TRBJ2-5; D is possibly TRBD1 (6 bases). Trimming took 4 bases from V and 2 from J, leaving 18 bases between them. The CDR3 totals 16 residues. CDR1 is SGHDT, CDR2 YYEEEE, per germline. CDR3 nucleotide sequence: TGTGCCAGCAGCAACGGACAGCGGCCGATTCAAGAGACCCAGTACTTC. Protein: CASSNGQRPIQETQYF.

This clone showed up just once. The chain is built from TRBV19 and TRBJ1-5; D not resolved. Trimming shortened V by 1 base and J by 2 bases, and 3 bases separated the two germline ends. CDR1 is LNHDA and CDR2 is SQIVND in the germline V gene (reference sequence). The CDR3 is 13 residues long. The CDR3 DNA is TGTGCCAGTAGTATAGCGGGCAATCAGCCCCAGCATTTT. Its translation: CASSIAGNQPQHF.